The subject of this entry is one T cell receptor (beta chain). What it binds is not known. The primer mix had 60 Vbeta and 13 Jbeta primers. Clones were sequenced by immunoSEQ multiplex PCR, and TCRdb holds only the in-frame ones, with some missing. The listing records some 150,000 clones. These data are taken from a study of cytomegalovirus exposure and HLA in healthy donors. The CDR3 spans 15 residues. The germline CDR1 and CDR2 sequences are SGHRS and YFSETQ. The V end lost 1 base, the J end lost 1 base, and 8 bases lay between the germline ends. Study-wide results and caveats: Association of a missense DCLRE1C variant with TCR beta V- and J-gene trimming was reported in a later analysis. Presence/absence comparisons presumed near-even sequencing depth among donors.

Sequenced: PBMCs. The chain is built from TRBV5-1 and TRBJ1-4; D is undetermined. This TCR was recovered from a woman aged 18-29 years in good health and CMV-seronegative. The CDR3 bases are TGCGCCAGCAGCTTGAGAGGCGGAACTAATGAAAAACTGTTTTTT. The encoded protein is CASSLRGGTNEKLFF.